The present entry profiles one T cell receptor (beta chain) with its context. This sample was taken from a study of T cell responses to AZD1222 COVID-19 vaccine. V lost 3 bases and J 7 bases, leaving 15 bases between the germline ends. There are 13 residues in the CDR3. Germline CDR1 reads DFQATT; CDR2 reads SNEGSKA (reference sequence). The assay was immunoSEQ multiplex PCR, and TCRdb's table has in-frame clones only and misses some. The table shows some 160,000 clones, with approximately 91% occurring only once. The sequences come from peripheral blood, collected on day 0 of AZD1222 vaccination. The sequence was collected from an adult in good health. The chain employs TRBV20-1 and TRBJ1-2; D is perhaps TRBD1 (5 bases). The CDR3 nucleotides are TGCAGTGCTAGTGGGGACGGGGTACGTGGCTACACCTTC. Translation gives CSASGDGVRGYTF.